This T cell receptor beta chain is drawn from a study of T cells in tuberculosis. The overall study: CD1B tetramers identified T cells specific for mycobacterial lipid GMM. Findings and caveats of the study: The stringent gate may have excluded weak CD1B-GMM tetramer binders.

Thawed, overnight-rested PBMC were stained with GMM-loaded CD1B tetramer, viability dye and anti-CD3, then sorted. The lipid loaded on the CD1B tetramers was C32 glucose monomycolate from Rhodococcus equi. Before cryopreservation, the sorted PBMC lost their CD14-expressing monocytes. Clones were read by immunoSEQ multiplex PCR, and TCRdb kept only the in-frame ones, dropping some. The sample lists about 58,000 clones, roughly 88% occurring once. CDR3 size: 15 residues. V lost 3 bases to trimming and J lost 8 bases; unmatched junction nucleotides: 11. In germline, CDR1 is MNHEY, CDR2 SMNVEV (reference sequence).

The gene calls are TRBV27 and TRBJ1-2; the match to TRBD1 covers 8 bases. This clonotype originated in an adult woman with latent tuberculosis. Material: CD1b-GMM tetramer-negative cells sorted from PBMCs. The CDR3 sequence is CASSFSSDRVEGYTF. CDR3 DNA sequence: TGTGCCAGCAGTTTTTCCTCGGACAGGGTGGAAGGCTACACCTTC.